Listed here are 19 T cell receptor beta chains from one sample, sequenced in a study of regulatory T cells in long-lasting Graves disease. Through Arm-PCR of CDR3 regions and iRepertoire HTBI primers, TCR beta libraries were built. TCRdb re-called the multiplex PCR reads with MiXCR, one entry per CDR3 protein. The sample has under 500,000 distinct CDR3 sequences; less than 25% are singletons. As to time point: persistent/refractory GD, antithyroid drugs over 5 years with positive TRAb. RNA extracted from PBMCs served as the sequencing template. The source material was peripheral blood mononuclear cells (PBMCs), sampled when the disease was refractory, from a patient treated with antithyroid drugs. The receptors were gathered from a female donor with Graves disease.

A word on this clonotype: A far larger clone is off by one base, so a read error is likely. V is TRBV12-3 or TRBV12-4 and J is TRBJ1-2; D gene unclear. V was pared by 11 bases and J by 4 bases, with 23 bases between. The CDR3 consists of 15 residues. The CDR3: CAGTISGRLRYGYTF. CDR3 nucleotides: TGTGCCGGCACCATCTCGGGGAGGCTTCGCTATGGCTACACCTTC.

This chain links TRBV30 with TRBJ2-5, with 9 bases matching TRBD2. Trimming took 4 bases from V and 6 from J; bases not matched to a gene: 9. The CDR3 runs to 14 residues. CDR1 is GTSNPN and CDR2 is SVGIG in the germline V gene (reference sequence). In DNA, the CDR3 is TGTGCCTGGAAGATTGCGGGAGGGCCTCAGACCCAGTACTTC. Its protein is CAWKIAGGPQTQYF.

The V call is TRBV14, the J call TRBJ1-1, with 7 positions matching TRBD1. CDR1 is SGHDN, CDR2 FVKESK, per germline. Germline trimming cut 2 bases from V and 4 bases from J; bases unmatched to any gene: 7. The CDR3 extends over 15 amino acids. The CDR3 nucleotides are TGTGCCAGCAGCCAATATCAACAGGGGAGCACTGAAGCTTTCTTT. Translation gives CASSQYQQGSTEAFF.

This clonotype was detected only a few times. The V gene is TRBV19, the J gene TRBJ2-7, with D possibly matching TRBD2 (5 bases). This CDR3 spans 14 amino acids. The V gene's germline CDR1 is LNHDA and CDR2 SQIVND (reference sequence). The V gene lost 5 bases and the J gene lost 6 bases, with 17 bases spanning the gap. The CDR3: CASSGASGLGEQYF. Written as DNA, the CDR3 is TGTGCCAGTAGTGGAGCATCGGGATTGGGCGAGCAGTACTTC.

About this clonotype itself: With a much larger clone just one base away, this may be a read error. The CDR3 DNA sequence: TGTGCCAGCAGGGGGGGCGGGGACAATCAGCCCCAGCATTTT. Protein product: CASRGGGDNQPQHF. The chain uses TRBV2 and TRBJ1-5; perhaps TRBD1 as D (6 bases). Looked up from germline, CDR1 is SNHLY and CDR2 is FYNNEI. The CDR3 runs to 14 residues. Trimming left V 6 bases short and J 3 bases short, with 12 bases between.

The V call is TRBV7-9, the J call TRBJ2-1; D not certain. There are 15 residues in the CDR3. Germline CDR1 reads SEHNR; CDR2 reads FQNEAQ (reference sequence). V was cut by 3 bases and J by 0 bases, with 9 bases left in between. CDR3 sequence reads: CASSFDRSSYNEQFF. CDR3 nucleotide sequence: TGTGCCAGCAGCTTCGACCGGAGCTCCTACAATGAGCAGTTCTTC.

The chain links TRBV20-1 to TRBJ1-5; the D gene is possibly TRBD1 (5 bases). In germline, CDR1 is DFQATT, CDR2 SNEGSKA (reference sequence). The CDR3 extends over 14 amino acids. The ends were cut back, 1 base at V and 6 bases at J, with 13 bases in the middle. Here the CDR3 DNA reads TGCAGTGCTAGAGCCAGGGAGTGGGGTCAGCCCCAGCATTTT. Protein sequence: CSARAREWGQPQHF.

This clonotype was observed a few times. The J gene is TRBJ2-5, the V gene TRBV29-1; TRBD2 matches 12 bases. With 3 bases clipped from V and 1 base from J, the junction kept 3 bases outside the gene matches. The CDR3 spans 15 residues. Germline V lookup: CDR1 SQVTM, CDR2 ANQGSEA. The CDR3 DNA is TGCAGCGTTGACCCTAGCGGGAGGGCCCAAGAGACCCAGTACTTC. The encoded protein is CSVDPSGRAQETQYF.

This clonotype was detected many times. The chain has TRBV12-3 or TRBV12-4 and TRBJ1-1; D remains unclear. The CDR3 is 12 residues long. V lost 6 bases and J 4 bases, leaving 9 bases between the germline ends. The CDR3 DNA is TGTGCCAGCAGGCAGGAGGGCACTGAAGCTTTCTTT. Its protein is CASRQEGTEAFF.

The sample holds many counts of this clonotype. The V gene is TRBV28, the J gene TRBJ1-1; a weak D match, TRBD1 (6 bases). The germline V gene encodes CDR1 MDHEN and CDR2 SYDVKM. The CDR3 loop spans 14 amino acids. The germline V and J ends were trimmed by 6 bases and 10 bases, with 21 bases remaining between them. The CDR3 DNA follows: TGTGCCAGCAGAAAAGGGGGATCCCGGCAAGGAGCTTTCTTT. Its translation: CASRKGGSRQGAFF.

This clonotype was recorded a few times. The chain employs TRBV5-1 and TRBJ2-2; D ambiguous. The germline V gene encodes CDR1 SGHRS and CDR2 YFSETQ. The CDR3 contains 15 residues. Trimming removed 2 bases from V and 1 base from J, with 9 bases in between. The DNA of the CDR3 is TGCGCCAGCAGCTTAAATACGGTGAACACCGGGGAGCTGTTTTTT. Translated, it gives CASSLNTVNTGELFF.

In its sample, this clonotype was seen a few times. The chain carries TRBV29-1 and TRBJ2-7; TRBD1 matches at 10 bases. J was trimmed by 5 bases and V by 6 bases; bases with no gene match: 7. Germline-derived CDR1 and CDR2 are SQVTM and ANQGSEA. This CDR3 has 13 residues. CDR3 residues: CSVLRDRGHEQYF. CDR3 DNA: TGCAGCGTCCTCCGGGACAGGGGTCACGAGCAGTACTTC.

Many counts were recorded for this clonotype. CDR3 sequence: CSVKRDGHYGYTF. CDR3 nucleotide sequence: TGCAGCGTCAAACGGGACGGCCACTATGGCTACACCTTC. The V gene is TRBV29-1, the J gene TRBJ1-2, with a weak D call TRBD1 (5 bases). The germline V gene has CDR1 SQVTM and CDR2 ANQGSEA. This CDR3 has 13 residues. Trimming stripped 6 bases from V and 3 bases from J, with 14 bases between.

In this sample, this clonotype turned up many times. For the CDR3, the DNA is TGTGCCTGGAGTACCGCTGGAGGGAGCTACGAGCAGTACTTC. It encodes CAWSTAGGSYEQYF. The chain employs TRBV30 and TRBJ2-7; D is possibly TRBD2 (6 bases). Germline CDR1 is GTSNPN and CDR2 is SVGIG (reference sequence). The CDR3 loop spans 14 amino acids. Trimming shortened V by 2 bases and J by 3 bases, and 14 bases separated the two germline ends. The full variable domain, in which reference TRBV30 and TRBJ2-7 provide the parts outside the CDR3, is SQTIHQWPATLVQPVGSPLSLECTVEGTSNPNLYWYRQAAGRGLQLLFYSVGIGQISSEVPQNLSASRPQDRQFILSSKKLLLSDSGFYLCAWSTAGGSYEQYFGPGTRLTVT.

The genes are TRBV20-1 and TRBJ2-1; 12 bases match TRBD2. The germline gives CDR1 DFQATT, CDR2 SNEGSKA (reference sequence). The CDR3 has 18 amino acids. After removal of 1 base from V and 0 bases from J, the junction contained 7 bases not matched to a gene. CDR3 DNA: TGCAGTGCTAGAGCTAGCGGGAGGGCCTCCCTCTCCTACAATGAGCAGTTCTTC. Protein product: CSARASGRASLSYNEQFF.

This clonotype was seen many times. This chain joins TRBV20-1 and TRBJ2-4; 10 nucleotides match TRBD1. Germline V gene lookup returns CDR1 DFQATT and CDR2 SNEGSKA (reference sequence). Trimming took 2 bases from V and 8 from J; bases not matched to a gene: 9. This CDR3 spans 15 amino acids. The CDR3 region is CSARRDRGPLDIQYF. CDR3 nucleotide sequence: TGCAGTGCTAGAAGGGACAGGGGCCCTTTGGACATTCAGTACTTC.

The chain combines TRBV6-4 with TRBJ1-1, with D perhaps matching TRBD1 (6 bases). V was trimmed by 7 bases and J by 0 bases, leaving 12 bases between them. Germline CDR1 and CDR2: MRHNA and SNTAGT. The CDR3 consists of 14 residues. Written as DNA, the CDR3 is TGTGCCAGCAAGGAGACAGGCTTGAACACTGAAGCTTTCTTT. It encodes CASKETGLNTEAFF.

This clonotype was recorded many times. The V gene is TRBV28, the J gene TRBJ2-7, with D tentatively TRBD1 (5 bases). Germline CDR1 reads MDHEN; CDR2 reads SYDVKM. V was pared by 7 bases and J by 2 bases, with 27 bases between. The CDR3 has 18 residues. The CDR3 sequence is CASNPLGPQQGLTYEQYF. CDR3 nucleotide sequence: TGTGCCAGCAACCCTTTGGGGCCGCAACAAGGGCTAACCTACGAGCAGTACTTC.

In this sample, this clonotype turned up many times. The chain uses TRBV6-2 or TRBV6-3 and TRBJ2-7, with D hard to call. In germline, CDR1 is MNHEY, CDR2 SVGEGT. The length of the CDR3 is 15 residues. V lost 0 bases, J lost 3 bases, and 12 bases lay in between. The CDR3 DNA follows: TGTGCCAGCAGTTACTCCTCGGGCCAGGTCTACGAGCAGTACTTC. Translation: CASSYSSGQVYEQYF.